The 5 T cell receptor beta chains listed next were all sequenced from one sample in a study of blood T cell repertoires in COVID-19. Method: immunoSEQ multiplex PCR; TCRdb's copy keeps in-frame clones and lacks some. The sample has approximately 69,000 clones, 81% seen once; the top ten hold roughly 20%. Sequenced: peripheral blood. The receptors come from a woman aged 70-85 years with acute or convalescent COVID-19.

This chain uses TRBV7-2 with TRBJ2-1, with D possibly TRBD2 on 6 matching bases. Trimming shortened V by 5 bases and J by 9 bases, and 26 bases separated the two germline ends. The CDR3 contains 17 residues. Germline V gene sequence: CDR1 SGHTA, CDR2 FQGNSA. For the CDR3, the DNA is TGTGCCAGCAGCCGCCCCGGACTGGCGGGAAGAGACTCTGAGCAGTTCTTC. Translated, it gives CASSRPGLAGRDSEQFF. The complete variable domain, with remaining parts taken from reference TRBV7-2 and TRBJ2-1, reads GAGVSQSPSNKVTEKGKDVELRCDPISGHTALYWYRQSLGQGLEFLIYFQGNSAPDKSGLPSDRFSAERTGGSVSTLTIQRTQQEDSAVYLCASSRPGLAGRDSEQFFGPGTRLTVL.

The rearrangement joins TRBV7-6 to TRBJ2-7; D remains ambiguous. CDR1 and CDR2 (germline): SGHVS, FNYEAQ. The CDR3 covers 14 residues. Between the trimmed V and J ends, which lost 1 base and 6 bases, there was a span of 13 bases. The CDR3 spells CASSLGSVPREQYF. The CDR3 DNA is TGTGCCAGCAGCTTAGGGTCGGTTCCGCGCGAGCAGTACTTC. Supplemented by reference TRBV7-6 and TRBJ2-7, the full variable domain reads GAGVSQSPRYKVTKRGQDVALRCDPISGHVSLYWYRQALGQGPEFLTYFNYEAQQDKSGLPNDRFSAERPEGSISTLTIQRTEQRDSAMYRCASSLGSVPREQYFGPGTRLTVT.

This chain links TRBV7-8 with TRBJ2-1; possible D gene TRBD2, 5 bases. The ends were cut back, 5 bases at V and 5 bases at J, with 16 bases in the middle. In germline, CDR1 is SGHVS, CDR2 FQNEAQ. The CDR3 loop spans 15 amino acids. CDR3 sequence reads: CASSPGEITDNEQFF. The CDR3 coding sequence is TGTGCCAGCAGCCCTGGGGAGATTACAGACAATGAGCAGTTCTTC.

This clone was detected only once. The J gene is TRBJ1-1, the V gene TRBV29-1; tentative D call: TRBD1 (5 bases). CDR3 length: 14 amino acids. V shed 5 bases and J shed 0 bases, with 13 bases lying between them. Germline loops: CDR1 SQVTM, CDR2 ANQGSEA. CDR3 sequence: CSVYLQVLNTEAFF. The CDR3 bases are TGCAGCGTTTACCTACAGGTCCTGAACACTGAAGCTTTCTTT.

The chain is built from TRBV25-1 and TRBJ1-6; no definite D call. Trimming removed 8 bases from V and 7 bases from J, with 9 bases in between. Germline V gene data show CDR1 as MGHDK and CDR2 as SYGVNS. The CDR3 runs to 12 residues. In DNA form, the CDR3 reads TGTGCCAGCGGCCAGGCAAATTCACCCCTCCACTTT. Protein product: CASGQANSPLHF.